This passage covers 10 T cell receptor beta chains from one sample sequenced in a study of cytomegalovirus exposure and HLA in healthy donors. PCR involved 60 Vbeta and 13 Jbeta primers. Libraries were prepared by immunoSEQ multiplex PCR; TCRdb keeps only in-frame clonotypes and omits some of them. The sample records about 180,000 clones, approximately 80% being singletons. The sample comprised PBMCs. Every receptor here comes from a girl aged 2-10 years in good health and CMV-seropositive.

V is TRBV28 and J is TRBJ1-5; no firm D call. Trimming took 8 bases from V and 2 from J, leaving 16 bases between them. This CDR3 comprises 15 residues. The germline gives CDR1 MDHEN, CDR2 SYDVKM. CDR3 DNA: TGTGCCAGCTCCCGCGGGCCGACTGGCAATCAGCCCCAGCATTTT. Translated, it gives CASSRGPTGNQPQHF.

This chain joins TRBV27 and TRBJ2-3; 7 nucleotides match TRBD2. Trimming cost V 2 bases and J 5 bases; bases outside gene matches: 10. The CDR3 loop spans 16 amino acids. Germline V gives CDR1 MNHEY, CDR2 SMNVEV (reference sequence). The chain's CDR3 is CASSLLAPPGGDTQYF. CDR3 sequence (DNA): TGTGCCAGCAGTTTACTAGCCCCTCCGGGAGGAGATACGCAGTATTTT.

The V gene is TRBV5-1, the J gene TRBJ1-2, with 7 bases lining up with TRBD1. The V gene end was trimmed by 4 bases and the J gene end by 6 bases; junction bases not matched to a gene: 12. Per the germline V gene, CDR1 is SGHRS and CDR2 is YFSETQ. The CDR3 consists of 15 residues. CDR3 sequence reads: CASSRTRGSQNGYTF. The CDR3, as DNA: TGCGCCAGCAGCCGAACCAGGGGGAGTCAAAATGGCTACACCTTC.

The chain joins TRBV5-1 to TRBJ1-2; a possible D gene is TRBD1 (6 bases). The V gene lost 2 bases and the J gene lost 6 bases, with 11 bases spanning the gap. This CDR3 spans 13 amino acids. CDR1 and CDR2 (germline): SGHRS, YFSETQ. The CDR3 loop reads CASSFVRGNGYTF. The CDR3 bases are TGCGCCAGCAGCTTTGTCAGGGGTAATGGCTACACCTTC.

The chain uses TRBV5-8 and TRBJ1-4; TRBD1 matches at 7 bases. The CDR3 spans 16 residues. The V gene's germline CDR1 is SGHTS and CDR2 YDEGEE. Trimming cost V 0 bases and J 5 bases; bases outside gene matches: 7. Written as DNA, the CDR3 is TGTGCCAGCAGCTTGGCCCAGACAGGGATAAATGAAAAACTGTTTTTT. Protein sequence: CASSLAQTGINEKLFF. Full variable domain (outside the CDR3, taken from reference TRBV5-8 and TRBJ1-4): EAGVTQSPTHLIKTRGQQATLRCSPISGHTSVYWYQQALGLGLQFLLWYDEGEERNRGNFPPRFSGRQFPNYSSELNVNALELEDSALYLCASSLAQTGINEKLFFGSGTQLSVL.

The chain has TRBV9 and TRBJ1-1; 10 bases are shared with TRBD1. Germline values: CDR1 SGDLS, CDR2 YYNGEE. The CDR3 is made up of 17 amino acids. V was clipped by 4 bases and J by 4 bases; unmatched bases: 13. CDR3 residues: CASSRDRGRVGSTEAFF. CDR3 DNA: TGTGCCAGCAGCCGGGACAGGGGAAGGGTGGGTAGCACTGAAGCTTTCTTT.

The J gene is TRBJ1-2, the V gene TRBV4-1, with unresolved D. The V gene's germline CDR1 is MGHRA and CDR2 YSYEKL. V was shortened by 1 base and J by 8 bases, with 17 bases between the two germline ends. This CDR3 has 15 amino acids. The chain's CDR3 is CASSQVSGILGGYTF. Here the CDR3 DNA reads TGCGCCAGCAGCCAAGTGTCCGGGATATTGGGCGGCTACACCTTC.

V usage is TRBV30 and J usage is TRBJ2-7, with 9 bases aligning to TRBD2. Germline CDR1 reads GTSNPN; CDR2 reads SVGIG (reference sequence). Germline trimming cut 0 bases from V and 9 bases from J; bases unmatched to any gene: 3. The CDR3 totals 12 residues. CDR3 amino acids: CAWSVSGGMQYF. CDR3 DNA: TGTGCCTGGAGTGTAAGCGGGGGGATGCAGTACTTC.

The chain links TRBV6-5 to TRBJ1-1; a weak D match, TRBD1 (6 bases). CDR1 and CDR2 (germline): MNHEY, SVGAGI. Deletions cut 4 bases from V and 0 bases from J, with 9 bases between. The CDR3 totals 14 residues. The CDR3 DNA follows: TGTGCCAGCAGTTGGGGGGGCCTGAACACTGAAGCTTTCTTT. Translated, it gives CASSWGGLNTEAFF.

J is TRBJ1-1 and V is TRBV27; D gene uncertain. Germline assignment: CDR1 MNHEY and CDR2 SMNVEV (reference sequence). The CDR3 totals 15 residues. Deletions cut 6 bases from V and 1 base from J, with 15 bases between. This CDR3 reads CASRITGWGNTEAFF. The CDR3 bases are TGTGCCAGCAGAATAACGGGATGGGGGAACACTGAAGCTTTCTTT.